This T cell receptor (beta chain) came from a study of beta chain features in type 1 diabetes. General study results and limits: Naive, central memory and Treg TCRB repertoires appeared more alike in patients than in healthy donors. Patients with type 1 diabetes showed fewer VDJ junction insertions and more deletions. A PCR bias possibly favoring shorter templates would apply equally to patients and controls. The influence of HLA type on TCRB rearrangement stayed undetermined.

Looked up from germline, CDR1 is SEHNR and CDR2 is FQNEAQ (reference sequence). The CDR3 extends over 15 amino acids. Trimming stripped 2 bases from V and 5 bases from J, with 12 bases between. This clone was detected a few times. What it binds is not known. Expressed TCRB transcripts got sequenced, as all isolated RNA was reverse transcribed. The table came from immunoSEQ multiplex PCR; TCRdb's copy has only in-frame clones and leaves some out. The sample has under 900,000 clones, about a sixth seen once. The specimen sequenced was naive CD4+ T cells from blood. The chain carries TRBV7-9 and TRBJ1-4; D perhaps matches TRBD1 (5 bases). The receptor comes from a woman between 18 and 29 years old in good health. This CDR3 reads CASSLLGARNEKLFF. In DNA form, the CDR3 reads TGTGCCAGCAGCTTACTTGGGGCGAGGAATGAAAAACTGTTTTTT.